These 26 T cell receptor beta chains came from one sample sequenced in a study of OX40 agonist ivuxolimab in advanced cancers. Produced via immunoSEQ multiplex PCR; TCRdb's table is partial and in-frame only. The table includes about 46,000 clones, over 65% detected once. Sequences were derived from CD4+ or CD8+ T cells sorted from blood, sampled in a trial of the OX40 agonist ivuxolimab. These receptors were collected from an adult with an advanced solid tumor such as melanoma, head and neck, liver or kidney cancer.

This rearrangement joins TRBV5-1 to TRBJ1-1; possible D gene TRBD1, 6 bases. V shed 0 bases and J shed 1 base, with 10 bases lying between them. The CDR3 totals 15 residues. CDR1 SGHRS and CDR2 YFSETQ come from the germline V gene. CDR3 protein: CASSLEGTPNTEAFF. The DNA for the CDR3 is TGCGCCAGCAGCTTGGAAGGGACACCGAACACTGAAGCTTTCTTT.

This rearrangement joins TRBV2 to TRBJ2-1, with D possibly TRBD2 on 5 matching bases. V was shortened by 4 bases and J by 7 bases, with 17 bases between the two germline ends. Germline assignment: CDR1 SNHLY and CDR2 FYNNEI. This CDR3 spans 15 amino acids. The CDR3 region has the DNA TGTGCCAGCAGTGCTTCCCTTTGGGGAGCTAATGAGCAGTTCTTC. Its protein product is CASSASLWGANEQFF.

The chain employs TRBV7-9 and TRBJ2-1; 8 nucleotides align to TRBD2. CDR1 and CDR2 (germline): SEHNR, FQNEAQ (reference sequence). There are 17 residues in the CDR3. V trimming: 5 bases; J trimming: 10 bases; junction bases outside the gene matches: 19. CDR3 residues: CASSPRSSAGAGGEQFF. The CDR3 region has the DNA TGTGCCAGCAGCCCGAGGTCCTCAGCGGGGGCGGGTGGAGAGCAGTTCTTC. Filled out from reference TRBV7-9 and TRBJ2-1, the complete variable domain reads DTGVSQNPRHKITKRGQNVTFRCDPISEHNRLYWYRQTLGQGPEFLTYFQNEAQLEKSRLLSDRFSAERPKGSFSTLEIQRTEQGDSAMYLCASSPRSSAGAGGEQFFGPGTRLTVL.

The J gene is TRBJ2-3, the V gene TRBV6-5; 10 bases align to TRBD2. The CDR3 spans 14 residues. From germline, CDR1 is MNHEY and CDR2 SVGAGI. V was clipped by 5 bases and J by 6 bases; unmatched bases: 5. In DNA form, the CDR3 reads TGTGCCAGCAGTCCCCTAGCGGGGGTTGATACGCAGTATTTT. Protein: CASSPLAGVDTQYF.

The V gene is TRBV9, the J gene TRBJ2-3, with TRBD2 matching over 8 bases. The CDR3 covers 15 residues. Trimming took 3 bases from V and 6 from J; bases not matched to a gene: 9. Germline lookup yields CDR1 SGDLS and CDR2 YYNGEE. For the CDR3, the DNA is TGTGCCAGCAGCGAGGGGACTAGGCGTGTCGATACGCAGTATTTT. Translating gives CASSEGTRRVDTQYF.

This chain uses TRBV5-4 with TRBJ1-1; 8 nucleotides line up with TRBD1. V lost 3 bases to trimming and J lost 0 bases; unmatched junction nucleotides: 4. The CDR3 runs 15 residues. Germline values: CDR1 SGHNT, CDR2 YYREEE (reference sequence). CDR3 in amino acids: CASSSRQGLNTEAFF. CDR3 nucleotide sequence: TGTGCCAGCAGCTCGAGACAGGGGCTGAACACTGAAGCTTTCTTT.

V gene TRBV19 combines with J gene TRBJ2-7; 7 positions match TRBD1. The CDR3 runs to 14 residues. Germline lookup yields CDR1 LNHDA and CDR2 SQIVND (reference sequence). The V gene end was trimmed by 4 bases and the J gene end by 0 bases; junction bases not matched to a gene: 3. CDR3 nucleotide sequence: TGTGCCAGTAGTAGGGACAGTCTCTCCTACGAGCAGTACTTC. Translated, it gives CASSRDSLSYEQYF.

The chain carries TRBV29-1 and TRBJ2-7, with a possible D match to TRBD2 (5 bases). Germline lookup yields CDR1 SQVTM and CDR2 ANQGSEA. The CDR3 is made up of 11 amino acids. V was cut by 8 bases and J by 5 bases, with 13 bases left in between. The CDR3, as DNA: TGCAGCCTCAGACTCGGGGACGAGCAGTACTTC. The encoded protein is CSLRLGDEQYF.

The V and J genes are TRBV4-2 and TRBJ1-1, with D hard to call. Germline V CDR1 and CDR2: LGHNA, YNFKEQ. The CDR3 covers 18 residues. Trimming left V 0 bases short and J 7 bases short, with 24 bases between. The chain's CDR3 is CASSQDLVRLGRQSEAFF. CDR3 sequence (DNA): TGTGCCAGCAGCCAAGATTTGGTTAGGCTTGGCCGGCAAAGTGAAGCTTTCTTT.

This chain connects TRBV2 to TRBJ2-7; TRBD1 is a possible D gene (6 bases). This CDR3 has 13 amino acids. Germline V gene lookup returns CDR1 SNHLY and CDR2 FYNNEI. Trimming took 10 bases from V and 2 from J, leaving 15 bases between them. CDR3 in DNA: TGTGCCACCCAAACGACAGGTGCCTACGAGCAGTACTTC. Protein sequence: CATQTTGAYEQYF.

V usage is TRBV2 and J usage is TRBJ2-7, with a possible D match to TRBD1 (6 bases). Trimming took off 4 bases at V and 5 bases at J, with 18 bases between the two ends. The germline V gene has CDR1 SNHLY and CDR2 FYNNEI. The CDR3 runs 15 residues. The CDR3 here is CASSASAGARDEQYF. The CDR3 nucleotides read TGTGCCAGCAGTGCTTCGGCAGGGGCGCGCGACGAGCAGTACTTC.

This chain connects TRBV9 to TRBJ1-6; a possible D gene is TRBD1 (5 bases). The CDR3 contains 18 residues. Trimming took 4 bases from V and 5 from J, leaving 22 bases between them. Germline V gene lookup returns CDR1 SGDLS and CDR2 YYNGEE. CDR3 in DNA: TGTGCCAGCAGCCAAACCAGCCACAGGCTCATGGATAATTCACCCCTCCACTTT. It encodes CASSQTSHRLMDNSPLHF.

This chain joins TRBV27 and TRBJ2-3; 9 nucleotides align to TRBD1. V shed 7 bases and J 4 bases; nucleotides not matched to a gene: 12. The germline V gene encodes CDR1 MNHEY and CDR2 SMNVEV (reference sequence). The CDR3 totals 16 residues. The CDR3 coding sequence is TGTGCCAGCAAACGATCGACAGGGACAGGGCCAGATACGCAGTATTTT. It specifies CASKRSTGTGPDTQYF.

This clone appeared once. The gene calls are TRBV11-2 and TRBJ1-2; 9 positions agree with TRBD1. Germline loops: CDR1 SGHAT, CDR2 FQNNGV. There are 17 residues in the CDR3. Trimming cost V 5 bases and J 7 bases; bases outside gene matches: 17. CDR3 coding DNA: TGTGCCAGCAGCCCAGATGGGACAGGGTTCAAGATGGGTGGCTACACCTTC. It encodes CASSPDGTGFKMGGYTF.

The V call is TRBV19, the J call TRBJ2-7; D is unclear. The length of the CDR3 is 11 residues. The ends were cut back, 4 bases at V and 7 bases at J, with 8 bases in the middle. Germline V gives CDR1 LNHDA, CDR2 SQIVND (reference sequence). In DNA, the CDR3 is TGTGCCAGTAGTACCTTTTCGGAGCAGTACTTC. It encodes CASSTFSEQYF. Drawing the rest from reference TRBV19 and TRBJ2-7, the complete variable domain is DGGITQSPKYLFRKEGQNVTLSCEQNLNHDAMYWYRQDPGQGLRLIYYSQIVNDFQKGDIAEGYSVSREKKESFPLTVTSAQKNPTAFYLCASSTFSEQYFGPGTRLTVT.

V is TRBV19 and J is TRBJ1-5; D perhaps matches TRBD1 (5 bases). The germline gives CDR1 LNHDA, CDR2 SQIVND (reference sequence). V lost 6 bases and J 7 bases, leaving 25 bases between the germline ends. The CDR3 totals 17 residues. The DNA for the CDR3 is TGTGCCAGTAGCCACGTGGCAGGGAAGGAGTTAGGACAGCCCCAGCATTTT. It codes for CASSHVAGKELGQPQHF.

This clone was observed once. The chain is built from TRBV15 and TRBJ1-1, with TRBD1 identical over 9 bases. CDR3 length: 15 amino acids. Trimming at V came to 4 bases and at J to 6 bases, leaving 9 bases not matched to a gene. Germline CDR1 reads LNHNV; CDR2 reads YYDKDF (reference sequence). The CDR3 sequence: CATSTRQGESAEAFF. DNA of the CDR3: TGTGCCACCAGCACCCGACAGGGGGAGAGTGCTGAAGCTTTCTTT.

This sequence joins TRBV6-5 and TRBJ2-7; 9 nucleotides agree with TRBD1. This CDR3 spans 14 amino acids. Per the germline V gene, CDR1 is MNHEY and CDR2 is SVGAGI. J was trimmed by 5 bases and V by 6 bases; bases with no gene match: 8. The DNA of the CDR3 is TGTGCCAGCAGGGGGGGGACAGGGATACACGAGCAGTACTTC. Amino acid sequence: CASRGGTGIHEQYF.

Only a few counts were recorded for this clone. The chain is built from TRBV7-9 and TRBJ1-5, with 7 bases fitting TRBD1. The CDR3 has 13 amino acids. In germline, CDR1 is SEHNR, CDR2 FQNEAQ (reference sequence). V shed 4 bases and J 11 bases; nucleotides not matched to a gene: 8. CDR3 region: CASSSQPGGSQHF. CDR3 coding DNA: TGTGCCAGCAGCTCCCAACCAGGGGGGTCCCAGCATTTT. Full variable domain (rest looked up from reference TRBV7-9 and TRBJ1-5): DTGVSQNPRHKITKRGQNVTFRCDPISEHNRLYWYRQTLGQGPEFLTYFQNEAQLEKSRLLSDRFSAERPKGSFSTLEIQRTEQGDSAMYLCASSSQPGGSQHFGDGTRLSIL.

The CDR3 nucleotides are TGTGCCAGTACTATTACAGTTGGTGCTATGAGCTACACCTTC. This encodes CASTITVGAMSYTF. The rearrangement joins TRBV19 to TRBJ1-2; no clear D. Per the germline V gene, CDR1 is LNHDA and CDR2 is SQIVND (reference sequence). The V end lost 7 bases, the J end lost 9 bases, and 21 bases lay between the germline ends. CDR3 length: 14 amino acids.

The CDR3 reads CASSRDRERDHIQYF. In DNA, the CDR3 is TGTGCCAGCAGTCGGGACAGGGAAAGGGATCACATTCAGTACTTC. The V and J genes are TRBV2 and TRBJ2-4, with 9 bases identical to TRBD1. CDR3 size: 15 residues. Germline V CDR1 and CDR2: SNHLY, FYNNEI. V was pared by 5 bases and J by 8 bases, with 10 bases of the junction left unmatched.

Concerning this clone itself: The junction differs from germline at one of its ends, possibly a read error. V and J are TRBV7-7 and TRBJ2-2; perhaps TRBD1 as D (6 bases). Germline CDR1 is SSHAT and CDR2 is FNYEAQ (reference sequence). This CDR3 comprises 18 residues. Here the CDR3 DNA reads TGTGCTAGCAGCTTACGAAATACAGGGAATGGGAACACCGGGGAGCTGTTTTTT. This gives the protein CASSLRNTGNGNTGELFF.

The V gene is TRBV11-2, the J gene TRBJ2-3; TRBD1 might be the D (6 bases). V lost 1 base and J lost 10, with 15 bases in between. CDR1 is SGHAT and CDR2 is FQNNGV in the germline V gene. CDR3 length equals 14 residues. CDR3 bases: TGTGCCAGCAGCTTAGCCGGGCAGGGGAGCCCGCAGTATTTT. Protein: CASSLAGQGSPQYF.

The CDR3 DNA follows: TGTGCCAGCAGCCGCCGCCCCGGAGGGACTGAAGCTTTCTTT. The encoded protein is CASSRRPGGTEAFF. The chain carries TRBV11-1 and TRBJ1-1; D uncertain. Trimming left V 5 bases short and J 5 bases short, with 15 bases between. In germline, CDR1 is SGHAT, CDR2 FQDESV (reference sequence). CDR3 length equals 14 residues.

V is TRBV6-1 and J is TRBJ2-4; D ambiguous. The CDR3 totals 13 residues. Trimming removed 6 bases from V and 11 bases from J, with 17 bases in between. Germline V gene data show CDR1 as MNHNS and CDR2 as SASEGT. CDR3 region: CASSHQNPPFQYF. DNA of the CDR3: TGTGCCAGCAGCCACCAAAACCCCCCCTTTCAGTACTTC.

CDR3 in amino acids: CASSVGGARRNEQFF. The CDR3 coding sequence is TGTGCCAGCAGTGTAGGGGGGGCCCGTCGCAATGAGCAGTTCTTC. This chain joins TRBV28 and TRBJ2-1; D might be TRBD2 (7 bases). V lost 5 bases and J 6 bases, leaving 17 bases between the germline ends. Germline CDR1 is MDHEN and CDR2 is SYDVKM. CDR3 length: 15 residues.